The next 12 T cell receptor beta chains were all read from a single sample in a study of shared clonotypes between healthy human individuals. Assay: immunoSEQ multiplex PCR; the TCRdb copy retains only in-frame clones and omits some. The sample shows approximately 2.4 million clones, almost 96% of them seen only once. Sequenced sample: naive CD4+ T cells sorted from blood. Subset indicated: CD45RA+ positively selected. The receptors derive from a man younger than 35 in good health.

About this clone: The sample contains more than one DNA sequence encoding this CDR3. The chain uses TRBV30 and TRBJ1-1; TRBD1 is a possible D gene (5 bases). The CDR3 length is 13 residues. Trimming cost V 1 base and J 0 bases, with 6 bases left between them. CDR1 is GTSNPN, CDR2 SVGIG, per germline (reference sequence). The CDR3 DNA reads TGTGCCTGGAGTGGGGACCTGAACACTGAAGCTTTCTTT. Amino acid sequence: CAWSGDLNTEAFF.

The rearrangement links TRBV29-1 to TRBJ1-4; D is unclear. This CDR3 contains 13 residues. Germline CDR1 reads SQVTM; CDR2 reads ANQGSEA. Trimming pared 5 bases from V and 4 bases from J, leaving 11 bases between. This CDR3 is CSVQVQVNEKLFF. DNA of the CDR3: TGCAGCGTTCAGGTTCAGGTTAATGAAAAACTGTTTTTT.

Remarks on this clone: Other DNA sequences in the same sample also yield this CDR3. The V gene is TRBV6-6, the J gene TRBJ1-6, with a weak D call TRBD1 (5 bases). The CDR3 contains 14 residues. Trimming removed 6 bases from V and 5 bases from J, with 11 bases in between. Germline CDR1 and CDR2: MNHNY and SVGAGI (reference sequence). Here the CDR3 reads CASRTGTDNSPLHF. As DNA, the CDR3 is TGTGCCAGCAGGACCGGGACGGATAATTCACCCCTCCACTTT.

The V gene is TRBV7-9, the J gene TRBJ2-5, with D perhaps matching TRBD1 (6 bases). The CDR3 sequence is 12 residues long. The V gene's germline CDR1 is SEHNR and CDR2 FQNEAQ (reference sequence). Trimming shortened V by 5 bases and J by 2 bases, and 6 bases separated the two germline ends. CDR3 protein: CASSTGQETQYF. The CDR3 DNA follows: TGTGCCAGCAGCACAGGGCAAGAGACCCAGTACTTC.

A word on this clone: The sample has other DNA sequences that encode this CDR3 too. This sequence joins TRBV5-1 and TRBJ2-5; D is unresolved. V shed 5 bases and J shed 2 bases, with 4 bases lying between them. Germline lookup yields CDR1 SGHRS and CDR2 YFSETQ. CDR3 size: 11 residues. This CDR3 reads CASRLQETQYF. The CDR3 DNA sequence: TGCGCCAGCAGGCTTCAAGAGACCCAGTACTTC.

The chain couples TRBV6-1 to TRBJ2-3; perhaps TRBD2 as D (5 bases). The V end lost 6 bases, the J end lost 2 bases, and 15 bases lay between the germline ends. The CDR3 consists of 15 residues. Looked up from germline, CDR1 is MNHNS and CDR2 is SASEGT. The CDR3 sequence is CASRPRGQYTDTQYF. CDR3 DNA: TGTGCCAGCAGGCCAAGAGGGCAGTACACAGATACGCAGTATTTT.

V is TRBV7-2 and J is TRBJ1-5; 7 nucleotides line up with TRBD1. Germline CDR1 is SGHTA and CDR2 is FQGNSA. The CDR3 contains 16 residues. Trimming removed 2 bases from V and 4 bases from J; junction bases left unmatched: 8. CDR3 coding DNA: TGTGCCAGCAGCTTAAGGGGGCTGCTCGGGAATCAGCCCCAGCATTTT. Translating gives CASSLRGLLGNQPQHF.

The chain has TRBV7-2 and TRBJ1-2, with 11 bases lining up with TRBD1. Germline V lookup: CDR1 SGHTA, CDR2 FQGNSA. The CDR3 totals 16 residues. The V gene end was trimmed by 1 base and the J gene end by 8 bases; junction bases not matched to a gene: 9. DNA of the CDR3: TGTGCCAGCAGCTTAGGAGGACAGGGGGCGAAGGTGGGCTACACCTTC. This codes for CASSLGGQGAKVGYTF.

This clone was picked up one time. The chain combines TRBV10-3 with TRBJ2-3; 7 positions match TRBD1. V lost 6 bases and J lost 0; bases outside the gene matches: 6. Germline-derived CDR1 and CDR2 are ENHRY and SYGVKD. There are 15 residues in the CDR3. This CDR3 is CAISQGETSTDTQYF. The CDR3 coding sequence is TGTGCCATCAGCCAGGGGGAGACGAGCACAGATACGCAGTATTTT.

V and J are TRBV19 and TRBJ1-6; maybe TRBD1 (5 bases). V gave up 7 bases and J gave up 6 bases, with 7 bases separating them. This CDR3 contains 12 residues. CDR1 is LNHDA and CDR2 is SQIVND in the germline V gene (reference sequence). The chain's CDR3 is CASNGGNSPLHF. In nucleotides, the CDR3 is TGTGCCAGTAATGGGGGTAATTCACCCCTCCACTTT. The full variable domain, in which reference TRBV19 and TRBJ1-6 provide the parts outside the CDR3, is DGGITQSPKYLFRKEGQNVTLSCEQNLNHDAMYWYRQDPGQGLRLIYYSQIVNDFQKGDIAEGYSVSREKKESFPLTVTSAQKNPTAFYLCASNGGNSPLHFGNGTRLTVT.

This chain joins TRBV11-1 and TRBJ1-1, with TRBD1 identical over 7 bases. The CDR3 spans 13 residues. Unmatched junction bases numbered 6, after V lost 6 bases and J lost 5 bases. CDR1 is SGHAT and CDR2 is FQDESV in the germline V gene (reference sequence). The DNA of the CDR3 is TGTGCCAGCAGGGGACAGTTAAGGACTGAAGCTTTCTTT. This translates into CASRGQLRTEAFF.

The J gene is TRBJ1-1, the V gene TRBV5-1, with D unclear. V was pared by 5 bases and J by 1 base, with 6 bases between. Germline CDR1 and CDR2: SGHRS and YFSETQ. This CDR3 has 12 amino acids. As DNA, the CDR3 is TGCGCCAGCAGAGAGCAGAACACTGAAGCTTTCTTT. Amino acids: CASREQNTEAFF.